Below, one TCR beta chain is given with its context. Its antigen is still unknown. CD45RO-CCR7+CD27+CD95- defined naive CD8+ T cells. These data originate in a study of CXCR3-negative and CXCR3-positive naive CD8 T cells. In the study overall: Summed over all libraries, TRB reads came to 110 million to 150 million, with about 1.5 +/- 0.3 million per library.

UMI-tagged TRB cDNA libraries were built via 5' RACE. After re-calling the 5' RACE reads, TCRdb lists one entry per CDR3 protein, DNA absent. Reported are roughly 120,000 distinct CDR3 sequences; the ten largest clones contain 0.5% to 0.7%. CDR3 size: 15 residues. CDR1 and CDR2 from the germline V gene are SSHAT and FNYEAQ (reference sequence). Study outcomes and limitations: Freshly isolated PBMCs were used in most assays, given partial CXCR3 loss after freezing. Researchers report that CXCR3-positive naive cells carry more hydrophobic TRB CDR3s than CXCR3-negative naive cells. TRBV-TRBJ usage matched between naive CXCR3-negative and CXCR3-positive cells but not between memory cells.

The rearrangement links TRBV7-7 to TRBJ2-1; the D gene TCRdb calls, TRBD2, cannot be checked with no DNA. Specimen: naive CXCR3+ CD8+ T cells from blood. Subset in this sample: CD45RO-CCR7+CD27+CD95- naive CD8+ T cells expressing CXCR3 (TNR3+). This clonotype was obtained from a human donor in good health. Some clones in this sample may be carry-over from other donors' samples. CDR3 protein: CASSPGLASYNEQFF. The full variable domain, in which reference TRBV7-7 and TRBJ2-1 provide the parts outside the CDR3, is GAGVSQSPRYKVTKRGQDVTLRCDPISSHATLYWYQQALGQGPEFLTYFNYEAQPDKSGLPSDRFSAERPEGSISTLTIQRTEQRDSAMYRCASSPGLASYNEQFFGPGTRLTVL.